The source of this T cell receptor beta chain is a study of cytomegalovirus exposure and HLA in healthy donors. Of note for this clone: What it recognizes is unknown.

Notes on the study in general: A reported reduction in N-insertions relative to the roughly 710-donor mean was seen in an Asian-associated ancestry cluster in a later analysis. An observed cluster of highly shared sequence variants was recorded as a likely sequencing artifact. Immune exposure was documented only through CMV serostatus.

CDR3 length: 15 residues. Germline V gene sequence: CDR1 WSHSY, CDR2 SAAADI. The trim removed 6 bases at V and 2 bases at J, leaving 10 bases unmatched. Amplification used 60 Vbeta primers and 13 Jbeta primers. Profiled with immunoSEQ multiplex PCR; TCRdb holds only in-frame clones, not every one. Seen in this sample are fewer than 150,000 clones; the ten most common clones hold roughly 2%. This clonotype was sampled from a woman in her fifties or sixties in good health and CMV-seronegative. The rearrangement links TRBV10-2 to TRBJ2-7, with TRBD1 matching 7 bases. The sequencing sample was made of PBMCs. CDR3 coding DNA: TGCGCCAGCAGCCAAACCGGGACAGTCCCCTACGAGCAGTACTTC. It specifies CASSQTGTVPYEQYF.